Each of the 16 T cell receptor beta chains below was sequenced from the same sample in a study of shared T cell receptors in the human thymus. Clones were sequenced by immunoSEQ multiplex PCR, and TCRdb holds only the in-frame ones, with some missing. The table lists approximately 730,000 clones, 80% to 90% of them singletons. These data were also reused for a study on human thymus T cells.

Sequencing input: thymocytes. These receptors came from a girl under three years old with a congenital heart defect.

The genes are TRBV19 and TRBJ2-6, with D tentatively TRBD1 (6 bases). Germline CDR1 and CDR2: LNHDA and SQIVND (reference sequence). With 3 bases removed from V and 1 base from J, the gap between germline ends came to 16 bases. The CDR3 is made up of 18 amino acids. This CDR3 is CASSIFGAGASGANVLTF. The CDR3 region has the DNA TGTGCCAGTAGTATCTTCGGGGCAGGGGCTTCTGGGGCCAACGTCCTGACTTTC.

This clone has a single count. The chain recombines TRBV5-5 with TRBJ1-2, with a possible D match to TRBD1 (6 bases). This CDR3 contains 14 residues. V dropped 4 bases and J dropped 5 bases, with 15 bases sitting between them. Per germline, CDR1 SGHKS and CDR2 YYEKEE (reference sequence). Here the CDR3 reads CASSNPGQDYGYTF. CDR3 in DNA: TGTGCCAGCAGCAATCCGGGACAAGATTATGGCTACACCTTC.

In DNA, the CDR3 is TGTGCCAGCAGTTACTTATGGACAGACGGTAGCTATGGCTACACCTTC. It codes for CASSYLWTDGSYGYTF. J is TRBJ1-2 and V is TRBV6-5, with D possibly matching TRBD1 (6 bases). Germline V gene lookup returns CDR1 MNHEY and CDR2 SVGAGI. The CDR3 runs 16 residues. V was pared by 1 base and J by 4 bases, with 16 bases between.

This chain links TRBV2 with TRBJ1-2; the D gene is possibly TRBD1 (6 bases). Per germline, CDR1 SNHLY and CDR2 FYNNEI. The germline V and J ends were trimmed by 7 bases and 7 bases, with 13 bases remaining between them. The CDR3 loop spans 12 amino acids. The CDR3 DNA is TGTGCCAGCAATTCAGGGGAGTGTGGCTACACCTTC. It codes for CASNSGECGYTF.

This clone was counted once. This chain links TRBV2 with TRBJ1-3, with D tentatively TRBD1 (6 bases). Looked up from germline, CDR1 is SNHLY and CDR2 is FYNNEI. V lost 7 bases and J lost 7, with 14 bases in between. The CDR3 length is 13 residues. DNA of the CDR3: TGTGCCAGCACTTACAGGGTTCGGAACACCATATATTTT. Protein sequence: CASTYRVRNTIYF. Using reference TRBV2 and TRBJ1-3 for the parts outside the CDR3, the full variable domain is EPEVTQTPSHQVTQMGQEVILRCVPISNHLYFYWYRQILGQKVEFLVSFYNNEISEKSEIFDDQFSVERPDGSNFTLKIRSTKLEDSAMYFCASTYRVRNTIYFGEGSWLTVV.

The rearrangement links TRBV7-9 to TRBJ2-2; 7 nucleotides align to TRBD1. With V trimmed by 5 bases and J by 6 bases, 12 bases remained unmatched. CDR1 and CDR2 (germline): SEHNR, FQNEAQ (reference sequence). This CDR3 region has 16 residues. The CDR3, as DNA: TGTGCCAGCAGCCCCACGTTTCGGGACAGCTCCGGGGAGCTGTTTTTT. Its translation is CASSPTFRDSSGELFF.

The genes are TRBV6-6 and TRBJ1-5; D possibly corresponds to TRBD1 (5 bases). CDR3 length: 13 residues. Deletions cut 2 bases from V and 5 bases from J, with 7 bases between. CDR1 is MNHNY and CDR2 is SVGAGI in the germline V gene (reference sequence). CDR3 in amino acids: CASSYRGDQPQHF. CDR3 nucleotide sequence: TGTGCCAGCAGTTACAGGGGTGATCAGCCCCAGCATTTT.

This clone was counted once. The genes are TRBV10-3 and TRBJ1-1, with 8 bases identical to TRBD1. The ends lost 3 bases at V and 3 bases at J; junction bases unmatched: 9. Germline lookup yields CDR1 ENHRY and CDR2 SYGVKD. The CDR3 covers 16 residues. In DNA, the CDR3 is TGTGCCATCAGTGAAGCGTCCGGACAGGGAGACACTGAAGCTTTCTTT. This codes for CAISEASGQGDTEAFF.

This clone came up a few times. The gene calls are TRBV5-1 and TRBJ1-2; 7 positions agree with TRBD1. The CDR3 is 16 residues long. Germline V CDR1 and CDR2: SGHRS, YFSETQ. The V gene end was trimmed by 0 bases and the J gene end by 4 bases; junction bases not matched to a gene: 9. The CDR3 DNA sequence: TGCGCCAGCAGCTTGGGACAGGGCGTCGGCTTCTATGGCTACACCTTC. Translation gives CASSLGQGVGFYGYTF.

The chain combines TRBV5-1 with TRBJ2-3; 11 nucleotides match TRBD2. Trimming took 0 bases from V and 8 from J; bases not matched to a gene: 11. CDR1 SGHRS and CDR2 YFSETQ come from the germline V gene. This CDR3 has 17 amino acids. CDR3 amino acids: CASSLGISGGGSATQYF. The CDR3 coding sequence is TGCGCCAGCAGCTTGGGGATTAGCGGGGGGGGATCGGCTACGCAGTATTTT. Looking up the rest from reference TRBV5-1 and TRBJ2-3 gives the full variable domain: KAGVTQTPRYLIKTRGQQVTLSCSPISGHRSVSWYQQTPGQGLQFLFEYFSETQRNKGNFPGRFSGRQFSNSRSEMNVSTLELGDSALYLCASSLGISGGGSATQYFGPGTRLTVL.

The chain links TRBV5-4 to TRBJ2-3; D gene uncertain. Trimming cost V 3 bases and J 6 bases, with 5 bases left between them. This CDR3 is 11 amino acids long. Germline-derived CDR1 and CDR2 are SGHNT and YYREEE (reference sequence). For the CDR3, the DNA is TGTGCCAGCAGCTCTTCCGATACGCAGTATTTT. This gives the protein CASSSSDTQYF. The whole variable domain, remainder taken from reference TRBV5-4 and TRBJ2-3, is ETGVTQSPTHLIKTRGQQVTLRCSSQSGHNTVSWYQQALGQGPQFIFQYYREEENGRGNFPPRFSGLQFPNYSSELNVNALELDDSALYLCASSSSDTQYFGPGTRLTVL.

This clone was seen once. The CDR3 here is CASTVSGFYNEQFF. The DNA of the CDR3 is TGTGCCAGCACCGTAAGCGGGTTTTACAATGAGCAGTTCTTC. The chain is built from TRBV7-9 and TRBJ2-1; the D gene is possibly TRBD2 (6 bases). Germline V CDR1 and CDR2: SEHNR, FQNEAQ (reference sequence). V was pared by 7 bases and J by 4 bases, with 14 bases between. CDR3 size: 14 residues.

This clone showed up just a few times. This chain uses TRBV5-1 with TRBJ2-2; D call uncertain. The CDR3 has 18 residues. V dropped 0 bases and J dropped 1 base, with 16 bases sitting between them. Germline V gives CDR1 SGHRS, CDR2 YFSETQ. DNA for the CDR3: TGCGCCAGCAGCTTGGCTCTATTTCCGGGTGAGAACACCGGGGAGCTGTTTTTT. It is translated as CASSLALFPGENTGELFF.

The rearrangement uses TRBV4-2 and TRBJ2-7; TRBD1 agrees at 9 bases. Germline trimming cut 4 bases from V and 2 bases from J; bases unmatched to any gene: 12. The CDR3 totals 17 residues. The germline V gene encodes CDR1 LGHNA and CDR2 YNFKEQ. CDR3 residues: CASSLNWPGQGTYEQYF. In nucleotides, the CDR3 is TGTGCCAGCAGCCTAAATTGGCCGGGACAGGGAACCTACGAGCAGTACTTC.

This chain connects TRBV5-4 to TRBJ1-6, with a tentative D call TRBD1 (5 bases). Trimming cost V 4 bases and J 9 bases, with 17 bases left between them. Germline V gene data show CDR1 as SGHNT and CDR2 as YYREEE (reference sequence). The CDR3 contains 15 residues. This chain's CDR3 is CASSAGGGEGSPLHF. The CDR3 DNA reads TGTGCCAGCAGCGCTGGGGGGGGAGAAGGTTCACCCCTCCACTTT.

The V gene is TRBV7-2, the J gene TRBJ1-6, with 7 bases identical to TRBD1. V lost 5 bases, J lost 7 bases, and 11 bases stayed unmatched. Germline CDR1 is SGHTA and CDR2 is FQGNSA. The CDR3 sequence is 16 residues long. CDR3 loop: CASSPEVTGPNSPLHF. CDR3 DNA: TGTGCCAGCAGCCCAGAGGTGACAGGGCCCAATTCACCCCTCCACTTT.